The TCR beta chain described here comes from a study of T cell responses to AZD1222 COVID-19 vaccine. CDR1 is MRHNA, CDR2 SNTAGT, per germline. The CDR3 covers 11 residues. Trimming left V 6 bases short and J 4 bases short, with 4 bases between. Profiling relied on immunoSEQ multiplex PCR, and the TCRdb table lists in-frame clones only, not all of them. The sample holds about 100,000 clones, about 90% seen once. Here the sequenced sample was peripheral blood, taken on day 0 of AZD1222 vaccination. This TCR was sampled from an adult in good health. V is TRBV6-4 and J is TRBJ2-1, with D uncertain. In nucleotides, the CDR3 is TGTGCCAGCAGAGGTTACAATGAGCAGTTCTTC. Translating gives CASRGYNEQFF.